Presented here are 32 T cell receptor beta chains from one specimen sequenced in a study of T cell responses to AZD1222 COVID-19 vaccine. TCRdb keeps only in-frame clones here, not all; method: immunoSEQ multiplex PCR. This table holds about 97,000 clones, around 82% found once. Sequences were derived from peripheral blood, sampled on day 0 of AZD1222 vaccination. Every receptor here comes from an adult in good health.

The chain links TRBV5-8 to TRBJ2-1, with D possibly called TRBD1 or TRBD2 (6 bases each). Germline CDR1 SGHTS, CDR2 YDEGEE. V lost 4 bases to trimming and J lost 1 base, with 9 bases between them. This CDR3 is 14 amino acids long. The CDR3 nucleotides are TGTGCCAGCAGCCGCGGGACATCCTACAATGAGCAGTTCTTC. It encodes CASSRGTSYNEQFF.

The CDR3 region has the DNA TGTGCCAGCAGCCCCGGGACTTACACCGGGGAGCTGTTTTTT. This sequence encodes CASSPGTYTGELFF. This chain connects TRBV11-2 to TRBJ2-2, with D perhaps TRBD2 (6 bases). From germline, CDR1 is SGHAT and CDR2 FQNNGV. The CDR3 is made up of 14 amino acids. V was clipped by 5 bases and J by 3 bases, with 10 bases between them.

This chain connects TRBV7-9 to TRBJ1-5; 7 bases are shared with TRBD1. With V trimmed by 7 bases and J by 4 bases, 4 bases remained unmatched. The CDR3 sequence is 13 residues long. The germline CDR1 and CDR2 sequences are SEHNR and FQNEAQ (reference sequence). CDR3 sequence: CASTAQGNQPQHF. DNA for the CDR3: TGTGCCAGCACCGCACAGGGGAATCAGCCCCAGCATTTT.

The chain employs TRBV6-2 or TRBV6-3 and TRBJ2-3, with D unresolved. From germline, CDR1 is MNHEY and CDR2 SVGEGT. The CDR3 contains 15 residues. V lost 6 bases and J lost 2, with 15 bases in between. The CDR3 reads CASSSLGRATDTQYF. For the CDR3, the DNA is TGTGCCAGCAGCTCTCTCGGTAGAGCCACAGATACGCAGTATTTT.

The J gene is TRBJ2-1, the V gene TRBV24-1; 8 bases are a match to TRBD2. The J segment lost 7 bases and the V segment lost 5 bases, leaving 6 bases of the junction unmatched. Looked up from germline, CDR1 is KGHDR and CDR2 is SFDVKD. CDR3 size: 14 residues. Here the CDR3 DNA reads TGTGCCACCAGTGGGCGGGGGGTTGTAAATGAGCAGTTCTTC. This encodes CATSGRGVVNEQFF.

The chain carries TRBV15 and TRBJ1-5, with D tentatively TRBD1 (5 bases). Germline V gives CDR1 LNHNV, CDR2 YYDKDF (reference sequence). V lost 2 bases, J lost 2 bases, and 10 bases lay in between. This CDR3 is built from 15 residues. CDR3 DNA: TGTGCCACCAGCAGACCCGGGGACGGCAATCAGCCCCAGCATTTT. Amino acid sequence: CATSRPGDGNQPQHF.

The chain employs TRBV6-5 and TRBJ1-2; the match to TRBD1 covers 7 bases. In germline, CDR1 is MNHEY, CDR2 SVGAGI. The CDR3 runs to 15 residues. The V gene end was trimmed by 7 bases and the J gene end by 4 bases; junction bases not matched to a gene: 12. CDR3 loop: CASTRQGRPGYGYTF. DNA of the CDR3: TGTGCCAGCACTAGACAGGGCCGCCCTGGCTATGGCTACACCTTC.

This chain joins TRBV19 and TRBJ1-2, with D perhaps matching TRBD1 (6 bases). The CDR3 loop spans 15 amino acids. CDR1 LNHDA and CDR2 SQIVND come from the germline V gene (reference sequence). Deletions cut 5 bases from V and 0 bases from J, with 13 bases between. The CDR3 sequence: CASSLPTGANYGYTF. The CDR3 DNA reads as TGTGCCAGTAGTTTACCGACAGGCGCTAACTATGGCTACACCTTC.

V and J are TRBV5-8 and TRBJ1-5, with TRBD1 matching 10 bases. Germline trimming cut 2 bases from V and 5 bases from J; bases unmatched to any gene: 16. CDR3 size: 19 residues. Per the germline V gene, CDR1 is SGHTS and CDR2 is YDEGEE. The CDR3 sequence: CASSLKETGQGIGDQPQHF. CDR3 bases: TGTGCCAGCAGCTTAAAAGAGACGGGACAGGGGATCGGTGATCAGCCCCAGCATTTT.

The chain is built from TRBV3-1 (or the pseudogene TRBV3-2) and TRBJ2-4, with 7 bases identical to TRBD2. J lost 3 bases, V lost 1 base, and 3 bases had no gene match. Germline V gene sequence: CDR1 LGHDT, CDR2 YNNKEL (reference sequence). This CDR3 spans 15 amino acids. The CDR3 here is CASSQVRGIKNIQYF. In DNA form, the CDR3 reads TGTGCCAGCAGCCAAGTGCGGGGGATCAAAAACATTCAGTACTTC.

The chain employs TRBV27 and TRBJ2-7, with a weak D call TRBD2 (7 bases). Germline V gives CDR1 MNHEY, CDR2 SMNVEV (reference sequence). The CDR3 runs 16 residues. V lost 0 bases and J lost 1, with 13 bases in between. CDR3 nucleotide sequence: TGTGCCAGCAGTTTATCTACAGGGAGGGTGTCCTACGAGCAGTACTTC. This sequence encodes CASSLSTGRVSYEQYF.

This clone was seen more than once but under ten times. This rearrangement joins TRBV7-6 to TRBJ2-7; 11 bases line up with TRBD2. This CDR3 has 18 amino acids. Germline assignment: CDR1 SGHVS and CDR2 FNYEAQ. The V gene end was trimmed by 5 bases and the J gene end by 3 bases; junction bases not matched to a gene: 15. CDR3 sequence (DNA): TGTGCCAGCAGCCCAGGGTTTGATAGCGGGAGGGCCGGCTACGAGCAGTACTTC. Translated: CASSPGFDSGRAGYEQYF.

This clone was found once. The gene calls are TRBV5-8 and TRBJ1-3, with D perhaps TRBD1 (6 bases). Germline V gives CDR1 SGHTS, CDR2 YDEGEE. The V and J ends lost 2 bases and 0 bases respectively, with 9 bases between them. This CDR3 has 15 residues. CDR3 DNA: TGTGCCAGCAGCTTCCAGGGGACCTCTGGAAACACCATATATTTT. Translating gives CASSFQGTSGNTIYF. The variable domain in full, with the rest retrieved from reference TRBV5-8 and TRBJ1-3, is EAGVTQSPTHLIKTRGQQATLRCSPISGHTSVYWYQQALGLGLQFLLWYDEGEERNRGNFPPRFSGRQFPNYSSELNVNALELEDSALYLCASSFQGTSGNTIYFGEGSWLTVV.

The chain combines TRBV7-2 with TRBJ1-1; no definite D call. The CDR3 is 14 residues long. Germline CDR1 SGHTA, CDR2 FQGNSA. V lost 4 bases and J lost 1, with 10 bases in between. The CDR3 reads CASSSRRENTEAFF. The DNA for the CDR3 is TGTGCCAGCAGCTCACGGAGGGAGAACACTGAAGCTTTCTTT.

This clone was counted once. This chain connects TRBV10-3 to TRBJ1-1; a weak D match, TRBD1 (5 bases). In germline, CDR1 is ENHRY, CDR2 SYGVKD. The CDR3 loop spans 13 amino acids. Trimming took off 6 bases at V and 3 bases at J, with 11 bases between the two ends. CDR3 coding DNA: TGTGCCATCAGCTACAGAGGGGACACTGAAGCTTTCTTT. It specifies CAISYRGDTEAFF.

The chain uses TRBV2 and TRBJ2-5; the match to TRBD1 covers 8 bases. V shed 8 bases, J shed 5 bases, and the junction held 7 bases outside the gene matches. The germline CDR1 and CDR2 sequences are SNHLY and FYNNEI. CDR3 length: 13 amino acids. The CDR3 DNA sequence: TGTGCCAGCCAGGGACAGGTTGAGGAGACCCAGTACTTC. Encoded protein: CASQGQVEETQYF.

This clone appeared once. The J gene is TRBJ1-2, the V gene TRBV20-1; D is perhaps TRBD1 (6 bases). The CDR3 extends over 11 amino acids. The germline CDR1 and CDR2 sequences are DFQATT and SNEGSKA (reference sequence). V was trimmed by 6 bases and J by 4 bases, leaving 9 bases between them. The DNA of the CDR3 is TGCAGTGCAGAGGGGGGCTATGGCTACACCTTC. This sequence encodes CSAEGGYGYTF.

The DNA of the CDR3 is TGTGCCAGCAGCTTAGAGGGACTAGCGGGTCAGACCCAGTACTTC. Amino acids: CASSLEGLAGQTQYF. The rearrangement links TRBV7-9 to TRBJ2-5; 12 nucleotides match TRBD2. The CDR3 totals 15 residues. Germline V lookup: CDR1 SEHNR, CDR2 FQNEAQ (reference sequence). The V gene end was trimmed by 1 base and the J gene end by 6 bases; junction bases not matched to a gene: 3.

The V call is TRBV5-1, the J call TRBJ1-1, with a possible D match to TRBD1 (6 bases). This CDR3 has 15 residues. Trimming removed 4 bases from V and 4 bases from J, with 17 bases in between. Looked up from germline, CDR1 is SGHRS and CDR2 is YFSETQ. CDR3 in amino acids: CASSPTQGGGTEAFF. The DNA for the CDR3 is TGCGCCAGCAGCCCCACACAGGGTGGAGGCACTGAAGCTTTCTTT. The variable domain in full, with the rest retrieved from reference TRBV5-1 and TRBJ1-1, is KAGVTQTPRYLIKTRGQQVTLSCSPISGHRSVSWYQQTPGQGLQFLFEYFSETQRNKGNFPGRFSGRQFSNSRSEMNVSTLELGDSALYLCASSPTQGGGTEAFFGQGTRLTVV.

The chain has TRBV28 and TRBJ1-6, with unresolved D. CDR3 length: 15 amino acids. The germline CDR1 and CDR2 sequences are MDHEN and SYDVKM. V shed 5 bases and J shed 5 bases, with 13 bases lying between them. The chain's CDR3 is CASSPPTENNSPLHF. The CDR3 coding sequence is TGTGCCAGCAGTCCCCCGACGGAGAATAATTCACCCCTCCACTTT.

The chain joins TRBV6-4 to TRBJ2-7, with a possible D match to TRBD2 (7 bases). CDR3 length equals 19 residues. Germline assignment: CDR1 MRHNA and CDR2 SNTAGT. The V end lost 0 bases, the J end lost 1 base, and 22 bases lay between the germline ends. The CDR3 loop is CASSDSKYGRGDRSYEQYV. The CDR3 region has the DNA TGTGCCAGCAGTGACTCGAAATATGGGAGGGGGGACCGATCCTACGAGCAGTACGTC.

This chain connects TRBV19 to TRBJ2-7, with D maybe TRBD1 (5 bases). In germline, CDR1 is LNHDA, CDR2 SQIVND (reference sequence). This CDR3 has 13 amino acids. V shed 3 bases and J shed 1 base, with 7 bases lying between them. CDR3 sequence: CASSITGSYEQYF. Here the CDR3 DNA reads TGTGCCAGTAGTATCACAGGTTCCTACGAGCAGTACTTC.

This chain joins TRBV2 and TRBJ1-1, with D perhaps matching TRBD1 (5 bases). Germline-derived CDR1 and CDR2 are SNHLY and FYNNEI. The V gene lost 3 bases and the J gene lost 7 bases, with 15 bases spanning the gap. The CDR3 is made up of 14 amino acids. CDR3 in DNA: TGTGCCAGCAGTGAGAGAGGGACGATCAGTGAAGCTTTCTTT. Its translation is CASSERGTISEAFF.

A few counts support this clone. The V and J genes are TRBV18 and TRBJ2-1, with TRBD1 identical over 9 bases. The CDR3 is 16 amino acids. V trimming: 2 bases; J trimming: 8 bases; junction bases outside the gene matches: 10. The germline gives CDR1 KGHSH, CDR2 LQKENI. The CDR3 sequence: CASSPTGTGLGDEQFF. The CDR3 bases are TGTGCCAGCTCACCAACCGGGACAGGGTTGGGCGATGAGCAGTTCTTC.

CDR3 protein: CASSIESSGNTIYF. The CDR3, as DNA: TGTGCCAGTAGTATAGAAAGCTCTGGAAACACCATATATTTT. V gene TRBV19 combines with J gene TRBJ1-3; D is unclear. Trimming pared 0 bases from V and 0 bases from J, leaving 3 bases between. The CDR3 is 14 amino acids. Germline lookup yields CDR1 LNHDA and CDR2 SQIVND (reference sequence).

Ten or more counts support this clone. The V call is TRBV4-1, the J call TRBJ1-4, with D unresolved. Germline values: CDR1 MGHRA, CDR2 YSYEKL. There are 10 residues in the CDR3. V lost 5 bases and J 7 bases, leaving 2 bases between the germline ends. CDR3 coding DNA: TGCGCCAGCAGCGGTGAAAAACTGTTTTTT. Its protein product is CASSGEKLFF.

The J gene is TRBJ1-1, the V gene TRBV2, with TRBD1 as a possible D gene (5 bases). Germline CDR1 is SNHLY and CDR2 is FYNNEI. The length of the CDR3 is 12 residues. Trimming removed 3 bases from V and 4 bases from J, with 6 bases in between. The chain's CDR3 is CASSERGTEAFF. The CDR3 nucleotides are TGTGCCAGCAGTGAGAGGGGCACTGAAGCTTTCTTT.

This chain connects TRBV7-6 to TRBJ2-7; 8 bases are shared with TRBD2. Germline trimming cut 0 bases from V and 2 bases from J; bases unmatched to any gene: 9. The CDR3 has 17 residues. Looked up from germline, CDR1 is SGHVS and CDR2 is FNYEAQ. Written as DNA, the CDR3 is TGTGCCAGCAGCTTAGCGCCGAGTGGCGGGAGGACCTACGAGCAGTACTTC. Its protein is CASSLAPSGGRTYEQYF. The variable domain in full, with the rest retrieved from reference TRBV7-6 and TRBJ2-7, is GAGVSQSPRYKVTKRGQDVALRCDPISGHVSLYWYRQALGQGPEFLTYFNYEAQQDKSGLPNDRFSAERPEGSISTLTIQRTEQRDSAMYRCASSLAPSGGRTYEQYFGPGTRLTVT.

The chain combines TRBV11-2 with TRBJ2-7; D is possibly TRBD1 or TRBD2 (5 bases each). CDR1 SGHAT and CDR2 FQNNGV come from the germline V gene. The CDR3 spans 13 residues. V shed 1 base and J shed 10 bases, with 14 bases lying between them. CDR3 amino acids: CASSLAEGIIQYV. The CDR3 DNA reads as TGTGCCAGCAGCTTAGCAGAGGGGATAATCCAGTACGTC.

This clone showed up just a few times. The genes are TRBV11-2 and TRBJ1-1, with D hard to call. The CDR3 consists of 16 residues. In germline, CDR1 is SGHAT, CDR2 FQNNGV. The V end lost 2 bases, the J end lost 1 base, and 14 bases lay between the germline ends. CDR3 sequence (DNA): TGTGCCAGCAGCTTAACACCGGGAGGTCGGAACACTGAAGCTTTCTTT. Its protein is CASSLTPGGRNTEAFF.

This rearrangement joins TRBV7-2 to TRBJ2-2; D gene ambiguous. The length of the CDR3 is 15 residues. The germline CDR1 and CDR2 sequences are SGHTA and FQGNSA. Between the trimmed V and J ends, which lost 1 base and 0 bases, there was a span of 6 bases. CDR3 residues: CASSLVAANTGELFF. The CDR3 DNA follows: TGTGCCAGCAGCTTAGTTGCGGCGAACACCGGGGAGCTGTTTTTT.

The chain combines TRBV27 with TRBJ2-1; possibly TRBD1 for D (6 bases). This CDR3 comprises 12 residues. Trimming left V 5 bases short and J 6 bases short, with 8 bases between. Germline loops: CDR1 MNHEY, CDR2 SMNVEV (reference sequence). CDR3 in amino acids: CASSPQGNEQFF. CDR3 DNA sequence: TGTGCCAGCAGTCCACAGGGCAATGAGCAGTTCTTC.